This T cell receptor beta chain was retrieved from a study of T cells in Graves' hyperthyroidism and ophthalmopathy. The table lists this clonotype with many counts. Trimming at V came to 4 bases and at J to 4 bases, leaving 8 bases not matched to a gene. This CDR3 region has 15 residues. Germline values: CDR1 SGHRS, CDR2 YFSETQ. Uncontrolled infection, other autoimmune disease, pregnancy and lactation each barred patients from inclusion. Authors of the study amplified TCR beta CDR3 regions from RNA transcripts. During a first-round RT-PCR of the TCR CDR3, the HTBI primer set was used. TCRdb used MiXCR to reprocess the multiplex PCR reads, holding one entry per CDR3 protein. The top ten hold 15% to 20% of the sample, which has around 700,000 distinct CDR3 sequences, roughly a sixth seen once.

This sequence originates from a woman in her forties or fifties with Graves' hyperthyroidism that later progressed to Graves' ophthalmopathy. The V call is TRBV5-1, the J call TRBJ2-1; 7 bases are shared with TRBD1. Sequences were obtained from blood. CDR3: CASSIQGMGYNEQFF. DNA of the CDR3: TGCGCCAGCAGCATACAGGGGATGGGGTACAATGAGCAGTTCTTC.